This T cell receptor (beta chain) appears in the sequencing data of a study of shared clonotypes between healthy human individuals. Whole-study findings and limits: Sequencing depth was expected to influence donor clonotype sharing. Rarefaction analysis demonstrated incomplete sorted-subset sequencing notwithstanding large depth.

TCRdb's copy holds only in-frame clones and misses some; the assay was immunoSEQ multiplex PCR. The repertoire holds around 1.1 million clones, with around 82% as singletons. To note about this clone: The antigen remains undetermined.

Trimming took 3 bases from V and 0 from J, leaving 11 bases between them. The CDR3 runs to 15 residues. Germline CDR1 is SGDLS and CDR2 is YYNGEE. This TCR was recovered from a young man in good health. Some clones in this sample may be carry-over from other donors' samples. This chain uses TRBV9 with TRBJ2-3, with TRBD1 as a possible D gene (6 bases). Sequencing was done on a sample of memory CD4+ T cells from PBMCs. Subset reported: CD45RA-negative fraction. DNA of the CDR3: TGTGCCAGCAGCGCTCATACAGGGAGCACAGATACGCAGTATTTT. Protein sequence: CASSAHTGSTDTQYF.